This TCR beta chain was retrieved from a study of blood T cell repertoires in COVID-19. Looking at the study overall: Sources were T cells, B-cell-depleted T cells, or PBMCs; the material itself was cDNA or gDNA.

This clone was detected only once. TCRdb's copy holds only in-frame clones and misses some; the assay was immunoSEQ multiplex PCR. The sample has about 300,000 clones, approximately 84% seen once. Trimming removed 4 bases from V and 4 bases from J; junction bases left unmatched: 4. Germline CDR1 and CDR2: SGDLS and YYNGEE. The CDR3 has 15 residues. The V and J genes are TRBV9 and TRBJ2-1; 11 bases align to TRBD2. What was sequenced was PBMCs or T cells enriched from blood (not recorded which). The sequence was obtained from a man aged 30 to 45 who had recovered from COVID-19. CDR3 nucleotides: TGTGCCAGCAGCCCTGGGACTAGCGGATACAATGAGCAGTTCTTC. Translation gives CASSPGTSGYNEQFF. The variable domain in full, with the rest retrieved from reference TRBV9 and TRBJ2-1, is DSGVTQTPKHLITATGQRVTLRCSPRSGDLSVYWYQQSLDQGLQFLIQYYNGEERAKGNILERFSAQQFPDLHSELNLSSLELGDSALYFCASSPGTSGYNEQFFGPGTRLTVL.